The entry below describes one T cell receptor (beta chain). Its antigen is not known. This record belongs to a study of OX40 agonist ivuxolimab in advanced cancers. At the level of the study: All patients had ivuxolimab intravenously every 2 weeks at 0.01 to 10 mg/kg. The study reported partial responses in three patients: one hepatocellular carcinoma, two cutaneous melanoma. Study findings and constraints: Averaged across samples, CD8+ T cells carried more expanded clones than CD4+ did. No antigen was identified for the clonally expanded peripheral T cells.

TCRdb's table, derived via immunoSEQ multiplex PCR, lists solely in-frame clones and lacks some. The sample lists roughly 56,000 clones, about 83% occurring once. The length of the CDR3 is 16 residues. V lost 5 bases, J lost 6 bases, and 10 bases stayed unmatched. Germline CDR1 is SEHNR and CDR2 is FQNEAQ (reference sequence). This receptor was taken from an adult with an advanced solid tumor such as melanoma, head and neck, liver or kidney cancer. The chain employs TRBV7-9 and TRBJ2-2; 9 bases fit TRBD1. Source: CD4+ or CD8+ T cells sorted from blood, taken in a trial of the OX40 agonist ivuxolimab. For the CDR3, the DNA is TGTGCCAGCAGCCCTGCGCGGACAGGGGTCTCCGGGGAGCTGTTTTTT. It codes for CASSPARTGVSGELFF. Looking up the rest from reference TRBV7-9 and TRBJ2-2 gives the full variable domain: DTGVSQNPRHKITKRGQNVTFRCDPISEHNRLYWYRQTLGQGPEFLTYFQNEAQLEKSRLLSDRFSAERPKGSFSTLEIQRTEQGDSAMYLCASSPARTGVSGELFFGEGSRLTVL.